The sequence of this TCR beta chain was determined in a study of blood T cell repertoires in COVID-19. Living in about 25 US areas, the participants were between roughly 18 and 89 years of age. Original analysis: Amplification with reference gene primers provided the estimates of nucleated cell counts. Generated by immunoSEQ multiplex PCR, the TCRdb table keeps only in-frame clones and is missing some. The V and J calls and clone size come from that table; D and trimming were worked out from the DNA. The sample lists about 200,000 clones, about 82% seen once, with 4.5% to 6.5% in the top ten. CDR1 and CDR2 (germline): LNHDA, SQIVND (reference sequence). The CDR3 runs to 16 residues. The V end was cut by 0 bases, the J end by 4 bases, with 15 bases between.

This clonotype was obtained from a man in his forties with acute COVID-19. The rearrangement uses TRBV19 and TRBJ1-2; TRBD1 might be the D (6 bases). Sequencing used PBMCs or T cells enriched from blood (not recorded which). CDR3 sequence: CASSIDAGASGYGYTF. In DNA, the CDR3 is TGTGCCAGTAGTATAGACGCGGGGGCGTCTGGCTATGGCTACACCTTC. Based on the CDR3 plus reference TRBV19 and TRBJ1-2, the full variable domain is DGGITQSPKYLFRKEGQNVTLSCEQNLNHDAMYWYRQDPGQGLRLIYYSQIVNDFQKGDIAEGYSVSREKKESFPLTVTSAQKNPTAFYLCASSIDAGASGYGYTFGSGTRLTVV.